Sequencing of this T cell receptor beta chain was carried out in a study of T cell responses to AZD1222 COVID-19 vaccine. The CDR3 loop spans 14 amino acids. Germline V gives CDR1 MNHEY, CDR2 SMNVEV (reference sequence). Trimming removed 6 bases at V and 1 base at J, with 12 bases between. Sequencing was performed with immunoSEQ multiplex PCR; in TCRdb, only in-frame clones are kept and a portion is missing. The data show 95,000 to 150,000 clones, approximately 87% seen once. Broader study findings: Clonal diversity was possibly underestimated, and white British individuals and females predominated among donors. Spike-wide coverage was observed for vaccine-associated CD4 TCRs, with dominant responses at 160-218 and 743-854.

This clone has only a few counts. Its specificity is not known. This chain connects TRBV27 to TRBJ2-5; D possibly corresponds to TRBD2 (6 bases). The receptor comes from an adult in good health. This specimen consisted of peripheral blood, obtained on day 0 of AZD1222 vaccination. The CDR3: CASRGGVFQETQYF. The CDR3 DNA follows: TGTGCCAGCAGGGGGGGAGTATTCCAAGAGACCCAGTACTTC.